This T cell receptor beta chain derives from a study of T cells after yellow fever vaccination. Background on the study: For low cell numbers, libraries were made with SMART-Seq v4 Ultra Low Input.

Study results and caveats: Abundant bulk-derived clonotypes could contaminate FACS-sorted repertoires.

For TCR, cDNA came from 5'RACE template switching, which added a universal primer site and UMIs. TCRdb reprocessed the 5' RACE reads with MiXCR, giving one entry per CDR3 protein. The sample yields fewer than 450,000 distinct CDR3 sequences, 8% to 9.5% seen once. The CDR3 has 15 amino acids. Looked up from germline, CDR1 is SNHLY and CDR2 is FYNNEI. J was trimmed by 7 bases and V by 2 bases; bases with no gene match: 7. This clonotype showed up many times. Its specificity is unknown. The input for sequencing was PBMCs, taken roughly 46 days after the first yellow fever vaccination. The origin of this receptor is a man aged 18 to 30 who received the YFV17D yellow fever vaccine. The gene calls are TRBV2 and TRBJ2-5; TRBD2 agrees at 10 bases. CDR3 in DNA: TGTGCCAGCAGTGAACCCAGCGGGGGGGCCGGGACCCAGTACTTC. It translates to CASSEPSGGAGTQYF.